These T cell receptor beta chains were read from a single sample in a study of CD8 T cells in ankylosing spondylitis. TCRdb redid the calling of the 5' RACE reads with MiXCR, one entry per CDR3 protein. Of a few hundred thousand distinct CDR3 sequences listed, roughly 22% are singletons. Material: blood, either unsorted or a sorted T cell fraction (not recorded which). Receptor source: a male donor with ankylosing spondylitis or in good health (not recorded which). Each CDR3 is given with its conserved first and last residue. D genes are given only for firm matches. Expanded clones are given a class, and other clones once, few, many or no size at all.

TRBV12-3/TRBV12-4	once	.	TRBJ2-7	TGTGCCAGCAGTCCCCCTGGTGGGGGGTTCTACGAGCAGTACTTC	CASSPPGGGFYEQYF
TRBV2	.	.	TRBJ2-5	TGTGCCAGCAGTGAGAATCCCGGTGGGGGAGAGACCCAGTACTTC	CASSENPGGGETQYF
TRBV13	few	.	TRBJ2-3	TGTGCCAGCAGCTTAGCGGGGCCCAGCACAGATACGCAGTATTTT	CASSLAGPSTDTQYF
TRBV3-1	many	.	TRBJ2-7	TGTGCCAGCAGCCAAGATTCGGGGGGCGGTTACGAGCAGTACTTC	CASSQDSGGGYEQYF
TRBV6-5	.	.	TRBJ1-1	TGTGCCAGCAGTTTCAGGACGGCTAACACTGAAGCTTTCTTT	CASSFRTANTEAFF
TRBV11-2	few	.	TRBJ1-1	TGTGCCAGCAGCTTAGTGGTTAATGAAGCTTTCTTT	CASSLVVNEAFF
TRBV4-1	few	.	TRBJ2-5	TGCGCCAGCAGCCAAGAGTCGGCGGAGACCCAGTACTTC	CASSQESAETQYF
TRBV12-3/TRBV12-4	.	.	TRBJ1-6	TGTGCCAGCAGGACCTCGGGGAGCTCCTATAATTCACCCCTCCACTTT	CASRTSGSSYNSPLHF
TRBV7-8	few	.	TRBJ2-7	TGTGCCAGCAGCCTGACAGTATACGAGCAGTACTTC	CASSLTVYEQYF
TRBV4-2	few	.	TRBJ1-5	TGTGCCAGCAGCCAAGACCGCGATCAGCCCCAGCATTTT	CASSQDRDQPQHF
TRBV6-5	few	.	TRBJ2-1	TGTGCCAGCAGTTACTCGAGCGGGCTCAATGAGCAGTTCTTC	CASSYSSGLNEQFF
TRBV27	.	.	TRBJ2-1	TGTGCCAGCAGTTTCGGGCCGGGAGCAGATGAGCAGTTCTTC	CASSFGPGADEQFF
TRBV25-1	few	TRBD2	TRBJ2-5	TGTGCCAGCAGGAAAGATAGCGGGGGTTTCCAAGAGACCCAGTACTTC	CASRKDSGGFQETQYF
TRBV29-1	many	TRBD1	TRBJ2-1	TGCAGCGTCGAATACCCCGGGACAGGGGTTCTCTACAATGAGCAGTTCTTC	CSVEYPGTGVLYNEQFF
TRBV11-2	.	.	TRBJ2-1	TGTGCCAGCAGCCAGGTTCCCACTGAGCAGTTCTTC	CASSQVPTEQFF
TRBV20-1	.	TRBD2	TRBJ2-7	TGCAGTGCTAGAGATCCGTTGGGTAGCGGGGGGCCCGTCTCCGAGCAGTACTTC	CSARDPLGSGGPVSEQYF
TRBV5-6	.	.	TRBJ2-7	TGTGCCAGCAGCTTGCTCGGGGGCAGCTCCTACGAGCAGTACTTC	CASSLLGGSSYEQYF
TRBV28	.	TRBD2	TRBJ2-3	TGTGCCAGCAGTTGGAGCGGGGGGGGCCTTTCACCACCTACAACGACAGATACGCAGTATTTT	CASSWSGGGLSPPTTTDTQYF
TRBV4-1	.	.	TRBJ2-5	TGCGCCAGCAGCCCCATAGGAAAAGAGACCCAGTACTTC	CASSPIGKETQYF
TRBV6-5	.	TRBD2	TRBJ2-1	TGTGCCAGCAGTTCCATAGCGGGGGACGCCGTTGTTGAGCAGTTCTTC	CASSSIAGDAVVEQFF
TRBV27	few	.	TRBJ2-7	TGTGCCAGCAGTCTTCGCGGGGTGAGCTCCTACGAGCAGTACTTC	CASSLRGVSSYEQYF
TRBV5-1	many	TRBD1	TRBJ2-3	TGCGCCAGCAGCTTGGAAGGACAGGGGTGGGGCACAGATACGCAGTATTTT	CASSLEGQGWGTDTQYF
TRBV12-3/TRBV12-4	.	.	TRBJ1-6	TGTGCCAGCACCACAGAGGGGTCTTCACCCCTCCACTTT	CASTTEGSSPLHF
TRBV4-1	few	.	TRBJ2-7	TGCGCCAGCAGCCAAGAAGGCGAAACCTACGAGCAGTACTTC	CASSQEGETYEQYF
TRBV18	once	.	TRBJ2-5	TGTGCCAGCTCACTTCGGACAGACCAAGAGACCCAGTACTTC	CASSLRTDQETQYF
TRBV7-2	few	.	TRBJ2-1	TGTGCCAGCAGGGCTCCGTACAATGAGCAGTTCTTC	CASRAPYNEQFF
TRBV14	few	TRBD1	TRBJ2-4	TGTGCCAGCAGCCAAGATGACAGGGAAATAAACATTCAGTACTTC	CASSQDDREINIQYF
TRBV20-1	few	.	TRBJ1-2	TGCAGTGCCCCCGGAGGACTCTATGGCTACACCTTC	CSAPGGLYGYTF
TRBV7-6	few	.	TRBJ2-2	TGTGCCAGCGGAACTGGGCTGGCGGGGAGCCCCCGGGAGCTGTTTTTT	CASGTGLAGSPRELFF